A single sample gave rise to the 27 T cell receptor beta chains below, sequenced in a study of blood T cells in healthy people across ages. A second PCR of roughly 7 to 11 cycles used a sample-barcoded 5' primer and a J-beta primer mix. TCRdb processed the 5' RACE reads anew with MiXCR; each CDR3 protein has one entry. This table has some 1,800,000 distinct CDR3 sequences, 35% to 50% appearing once. What was sequenced was blood. The receptors derive from a human donor in good health.

This clonotype was observed a handful of times. J is TRBJ1-2 and V is TRBV3-1; D call uncertain. With 4 bases removed from V and 4 bases from J, the gap between germline ends came to 28 bases. The CDR3 loop spans 19 amino acids. Germline CDR1 LGHDT, CDR2 YNNKEL (reference sequence). CDR3 in amino acids: CASSPLLPLLLGNSYGYTF. DNA of the CDR3: TGTGCCAGCAGCCCGCTCCTACCCCTTCTCCTAGGAAATAGCTATGGCTACACCTTC.

On this clonotype: An end of the junction does not agree with germline; a read error may underlie this. This chain links TRBV4-3 with TRBJ2-1; the match to TRBD1 covers 9 bases. Germline values: CDR1 LGHNA, CDR2 YSLEER. The CDR3 has 17 residues. The CDR3 loop is CASSQDGAWTGDKEQFF. The CDR3 nucleotides read TGCGCCAGCAGCCAAGACGGGGCTTGGACAGGGGACAAAGAGCAGTTCTTC.

This clonotype was seen more than once but under ten times. This sequence joins TRBV7-2 and TRBJ2-7; no definite D call. Trimming pared 3 bases from V and 2 bases from J, leaving 11 bases between. Germline CDR1 and CDR2: SGHTA and FQGNSA. This CDR3 spans 14 amino acids. CDR3 nucleotide sequence: TGTGCCAGCAGCTTTGAACCTACCGCCTACGAGCAGTACTTC. It translates to CASSFEPTAYEQYF.

The rearrangement joins TRBV7-6 to TRBJ2-1, with 9 bases matching TRBD1. J was trimmed by 3 bases and V by 5 bases; bases with no gene match: 11. CDR1 SGHVS and CDR2 FNYEAQ come from the germline V gene. The CDR3 contains 17 residues. The CDR3 sequence: CASSARRTGDIYNEQFF. The CDR3 region has the DNA TGTGCCAGCAGCGCGAGGAGGACAGGGGACATCTACAATGAGCAGTTCTTC.

This clonotype was found a few times. The rearrangement uses TRBV15 and TRBJ1-5, with a tentative D call TRBD1 (5 bases). There are 12 residues in the CDR3. The ends were cut back, 0 bases at V and 9 bases at J, with 6 bases in the middle. CDR1 is LNHNV, CDR2 YYDKDF, per germline (reference sequence). The CDR3 is CATSRDQGPQHF. As DNA, the CDR3 is TGTGCCACCAGCAGAGATCAGGGGCCCCAGCATTTT.

This clonotype appeared a few times. The rearrangement uses TRBV7-8 and TRBJ2-7; 7 nucleotides match TRBD1. Germline V gene sequence: CDR1 SGHVS, CDR2 FQNEAQ. V was pared by 5 bases and J by 7 bases, with 17 bases of the junction left unmatched. The CDR3 runs 16 residues. The CDR3 is CASSPPPGQPLGEQYF. The CDR3 DNA follows: TGTGCCAGCAGCCCCCCTCCGGGACAGCCGCTGGGGGAGCAGTACTTC.

In regard to this clonotype: The junction departs from the called germline gene at one end, perhaps through a read error. V usage is TRBV7-8 and J usage is TRBJ1-4; D not resolved. CDR3 size: 16 residues. Germline V gene sequence: CDR1 SGHVS, CDR2 FQNEAQ. CDR3 nucleotides: TGTGCCGGCAGCTTACTTCTCAAGGCCACTAATGAAAAACTGTTTTTT. Encoded protein: CAGSLLLKATNEKLFF.

The chain combines TRBV20-1 with TRBJ2-1; 13 bases are shared with TRBD2. Germline CDR1 is DFQATT and CDR2 is SNEGSKA (reference sequence). J gave up 7 bases and V 6 bases, and 6 bases lay outside the gene matches. The CDR3 extends over 14 amino acids. This CDR3 is CSAGPGLAGNEQFF. In DNA, the CDR3 is TGCAGTGCAGGTCCGGGACTAGCGGGGAATGAGCAGTTCTTC.

The chain combines TRBV12-3 or TRBV12-4 with TRBJ1-2, with D perhaps TRBD1 (6 bases). This CDR3 comprises 17 residues. Trimming removed 6 bases from V and 6 bases from J, with 26 bases in between. The CDR3 DNA reads as TGTGCCAGCAGCTCCACCCTCCTTGGGGCAGGGGATGATGGCTACACCTTC. Residues: CASSSTLLGAGDDGYTF.

For this clonotype: A much larger clone sits a single nucleotide away, making a read error possible. The J gene is TRBJ2-3, the V gene TRBV10-3; D gene unclear. There are 12 residues in the CDR3. Looked up from germline, CDR1 is ENHRY and CDR2 is SYGVKD. Trimming took 0 bases from V and 8 from J, leaving 6 bases between them. CDR3 sequence (DNA): TGTGCCATCAGTGAGTCAGCAGTTACGCAGTATTTT. This sequence encodes CAISESAVTQYF.

The V call is TRBV6-6, the J call TRBJ2-5; D unresolved. With 0 bases removed from V and 3 bases from J, the gap between germline ends came to 11 bases. The CDR3 covers 15 residues. Germline V lookup: CDR1 MNHNY, CDR2 SVGAGI (reference sequence). CDR3 nucleotides: TGTGCCAGCAGTTACTCTATGCCCCGGGAAGAGACCCAGTACTTC. It is translated as CASSYSMPREETQYF.

Details on this clonotype: A clone one base away is much larger, so this may be a read error. The chain employs TRBV12-3 or TRBV12-4 and TRBJ2-3; tentative D call: TRBD2 (5 bases). The CDR3 covers 14 residues. The CDR3 DNA is TGTGCCAGCAGCTCCGGACTGAACACAGATGCGCAGTATTTT. Its protein product is CASSSGLNTDAQYF.

The table lists this clonotype with many counts. This chain joins TRBV7-2 and TRBJ1-6, with D possibly TRBD1 on 6 matching bases. CDR1 SGHTA and CDR2 FQGNSA come from the germline V gene. This CDR3 has 15 residues. Trimming left V 5 bases short and J 6 bases short, with 14 bases between. DNA of the CDR3: TGTGCCAGCAGCCCCGGGAGGGGGACTAATTCACCCCTCCACTTT. Its translation: CASSPGRGTNSPLHF.

This clonotype was detected only a few times. Since a much larger clone is just one base distant, this may be a read error. The gene calls are TRBV29-1 and TRBJ2-5; no firm D call. Per germline, CDR1 SQVTM and CDR2 ANQGSEA. The CDR3 has 12 amino acids. The CDR3: CSVATAQETRYF. In DNA, the CDR3 is TGCAGCGTTGCCACAGCCCAAGAGACCCGGTACTTC.

A few counts support this clonotype. The V call is TRBV6-2 or TRBV6-3, the J call TRBJ2-1, with D possibly being TRBD1 or TRBD2 (5 bases each). Trimming removed 7 bases from V and 0 bases from J, with 13 bases in between. From germline, CDR1 is MNHEY and CDR2 SVGEGT. This CDR3 contains 15 residues. The CDR3, as DNA: TGTGCCAGCATCGGTTCAGGGAGCTCCTACAATGAGCAGTTCTTC. Its protein product is CASIGSGSSYNEQFF.

The genes are TRBV2 and TRBJ2-1; tentative D call: TRBD1 (6 bases). The CDR3 covers 15 residues. V shed 7 bases and J shed 0 bases, with 13 bases lying between them. Germline V CDR1 and CDR2: SNHLY, FYNNEI. The CDR3 is CASKLQGSSYNEQFF. The CDR3 coding sequence is TGTGCCAGCAAGCTCCAGGGGAGCTCCTACAATGAGCAGTTCTTC.

This clonotype was found a few times. The chain joins TRBV7-2 to TRBJ2-1; a possible D gene is TRBD1 (5 bases). This CDR3 has 14 amino acids. Looked up from germline, CDR1 is SGHTA and CDR2 is FQGNSA. Trimming removed 4 bases from V and 9 bases from J, with 16 bases in between. Written as DNA, the CDR3 is TGTGCCAGCAGCTCACAAAAGGGGTGGGGTGAGCAGTTCTTC. Translation gives CASSSQKGWGEQFF.

This chain connects TRBV7-6 to TRBJ2-3, with D unresolved. The CDR3 extends over 14 amino acids. Germline V gene lookup returns CDR1 SGHVS and CDR2 FNYEAQ. V was shortened by 4 bases and J by 6 bases, with 14 bases between the two germline ends. The CDR3 loop reads CASSSETPRDTQYF. The CDR3 bases are TGTGCCAGCAGCTCGGAAACTCCGCGGGATACGCAGTATTTT.

The genes are TRBV12-3 or TRBV12-4 and TRBJ1-5; D remains ambiguous. This CDR3 is built from 13 residues. V dropped 3 bases and J dropped 5 bases, with 8 bases sitting between them. In DNA form, the CDR3 reads TGTGCCAGCAGTTTTAAGAGGGATCAGCCCCAGCATTTT. This gives the protein CASSFKRDQPQHF.

V is TRBV2 and J is TRBJ1-2; D uncertain. The V gene lost 8 bases and the J gene lost 0 bases, with 7 bases spanning the gap. This CDR3 has 12 residues. Germline V CDR1 and CDR2: SNHLY, FYNNEI. The CDR3: CASPEANYGYTF. In DNA, the CDR3 is TGTGCCAGCCCGGAAGCTAACTATGGCTACACCTTC.

V is TRBV20-1 and J is TRBJ1-5; tentative D call: TRBD1 (6 bases). CDR1 is DFQATT, CDR2 SNEGSKA, per germline (reference sequence). The CDR3 contains 15 residues. The germline V and J ends were trimmed by 1 base and 5 bases, with 15 bases remaining between them. In DNA, the CDR3 is TGCAGTGCTAGAGCGGACAGTATGCCCTATCAGCCCCAGCATTTT. Translation gives CSARADSMPYQPQHF.

The DNA for the CDR3 is TGTGCCAGCAGCCCATCCTCCGCCTATGGCTACACCTTC. This encodes CASSPSSAYGYTF. The chain is built from TRBV7-9 and TRBJ1-2; D remains ambiguous. In germline, CDR1 is SEHNR, CDR2 FQNEAQ (reference sequence). Trimming left V 5 bases short and J 4 bases short, with 11 bases between. CDR3 length: 13 residues.

In this sample, this clonotype turned up once. The rearrangement links TRBV20-1 to TRBJ2-4, with a possible D match to TRBD2 (6 bases). CDR1 is DFQATT and CDR2 is SNEGSKA in the germline V gene (reference sequence). Trimming left V 5 bases short and J 13 bases short, with 24 bases between. The CDR3 spans 14 residues. DNA for the CDR3: TGCAGTGCTCCGACTCCGGGACTCCTCAATGAGCAGTACTTC. It translates to CSAPTPGLLNEQYF.

CDR3 DNA: TGTGCCAGCAGCTTATCTACAGGGATGGAAGGCTACACCTTC. This codes for CASSLSTGMEGYTF. This chain connects TRBV7-2 to TRBJ1-2, with D perhaps matching TRBD1 (6 bases). In germline, CDR1 is SGHTA, CDR2 FQGNSA. The ends were cut back, 2 bases at V and 8 bases at J, with 15 bases in the middle. The CDR3 is made up of 14 amino acids.

V usage is TRBV28 and J usage is TRBJ2-6, with no clear D. Germline V lookup: CDR1 MDHEN, CDR2 SYDVKM. The V gene lost 5 bases and the J gene lost 0 bases, with 11 bases spanning the gap. This CDR3 spans 16 amino acids. The CDR3 is CASSNPRFSGANVLTF. CDR3 coding DNA: TGTGCCAGCAGTAACCCCCGGTTCTCTGGGGCCAACGTCCTGACTTTC.

This clonotype has a handful of counts. The gene calls are TRBV6-1 and TRBJ2-6; the D is unclear. CDR1 is MNHNS, CDR2 SASEGT, per germline. V lost 9 bases and J 1 base, leaving 4 bases between the germline ends. CDR3 length: 12 residues. CDR3 sequence (DNA): TGTGCCAGGGGATCTGGGGCCAACGTCCTGACTTTC. As protein: CARGSGANVLTF.

The sample holds many counts of this clonotype. This sequence joins TRBV29-1 and TRBJ2-5, with D possibly matching TRBD1 (5 bases). V lost 2 bases and J lost 10, with 14 bases in between. The CDR3 is 12 amino acids. Germline V gene data show CDR1 as SQVTM and CDR2 as ANQGSEA. CDR3 region: CSVEPREGFQYF. The CDR3 DNA reads TGCAGCGTTGAACCCAGGGAAGGGTTCCAGTACTTC. Based on the CDR3 plus reference TRBV29-1 and TRBJ2-5, the full variable domain is SAVISQKPSRDICQRGTSLTIQCQVDSQVTMMFWYRQQPGQSLTLIATANQGSEATYESGFVIDKFPISRPNLTFSTLTVSNMSPEDSSIYLCSVEPREGFQYFGPGTRLLVL.